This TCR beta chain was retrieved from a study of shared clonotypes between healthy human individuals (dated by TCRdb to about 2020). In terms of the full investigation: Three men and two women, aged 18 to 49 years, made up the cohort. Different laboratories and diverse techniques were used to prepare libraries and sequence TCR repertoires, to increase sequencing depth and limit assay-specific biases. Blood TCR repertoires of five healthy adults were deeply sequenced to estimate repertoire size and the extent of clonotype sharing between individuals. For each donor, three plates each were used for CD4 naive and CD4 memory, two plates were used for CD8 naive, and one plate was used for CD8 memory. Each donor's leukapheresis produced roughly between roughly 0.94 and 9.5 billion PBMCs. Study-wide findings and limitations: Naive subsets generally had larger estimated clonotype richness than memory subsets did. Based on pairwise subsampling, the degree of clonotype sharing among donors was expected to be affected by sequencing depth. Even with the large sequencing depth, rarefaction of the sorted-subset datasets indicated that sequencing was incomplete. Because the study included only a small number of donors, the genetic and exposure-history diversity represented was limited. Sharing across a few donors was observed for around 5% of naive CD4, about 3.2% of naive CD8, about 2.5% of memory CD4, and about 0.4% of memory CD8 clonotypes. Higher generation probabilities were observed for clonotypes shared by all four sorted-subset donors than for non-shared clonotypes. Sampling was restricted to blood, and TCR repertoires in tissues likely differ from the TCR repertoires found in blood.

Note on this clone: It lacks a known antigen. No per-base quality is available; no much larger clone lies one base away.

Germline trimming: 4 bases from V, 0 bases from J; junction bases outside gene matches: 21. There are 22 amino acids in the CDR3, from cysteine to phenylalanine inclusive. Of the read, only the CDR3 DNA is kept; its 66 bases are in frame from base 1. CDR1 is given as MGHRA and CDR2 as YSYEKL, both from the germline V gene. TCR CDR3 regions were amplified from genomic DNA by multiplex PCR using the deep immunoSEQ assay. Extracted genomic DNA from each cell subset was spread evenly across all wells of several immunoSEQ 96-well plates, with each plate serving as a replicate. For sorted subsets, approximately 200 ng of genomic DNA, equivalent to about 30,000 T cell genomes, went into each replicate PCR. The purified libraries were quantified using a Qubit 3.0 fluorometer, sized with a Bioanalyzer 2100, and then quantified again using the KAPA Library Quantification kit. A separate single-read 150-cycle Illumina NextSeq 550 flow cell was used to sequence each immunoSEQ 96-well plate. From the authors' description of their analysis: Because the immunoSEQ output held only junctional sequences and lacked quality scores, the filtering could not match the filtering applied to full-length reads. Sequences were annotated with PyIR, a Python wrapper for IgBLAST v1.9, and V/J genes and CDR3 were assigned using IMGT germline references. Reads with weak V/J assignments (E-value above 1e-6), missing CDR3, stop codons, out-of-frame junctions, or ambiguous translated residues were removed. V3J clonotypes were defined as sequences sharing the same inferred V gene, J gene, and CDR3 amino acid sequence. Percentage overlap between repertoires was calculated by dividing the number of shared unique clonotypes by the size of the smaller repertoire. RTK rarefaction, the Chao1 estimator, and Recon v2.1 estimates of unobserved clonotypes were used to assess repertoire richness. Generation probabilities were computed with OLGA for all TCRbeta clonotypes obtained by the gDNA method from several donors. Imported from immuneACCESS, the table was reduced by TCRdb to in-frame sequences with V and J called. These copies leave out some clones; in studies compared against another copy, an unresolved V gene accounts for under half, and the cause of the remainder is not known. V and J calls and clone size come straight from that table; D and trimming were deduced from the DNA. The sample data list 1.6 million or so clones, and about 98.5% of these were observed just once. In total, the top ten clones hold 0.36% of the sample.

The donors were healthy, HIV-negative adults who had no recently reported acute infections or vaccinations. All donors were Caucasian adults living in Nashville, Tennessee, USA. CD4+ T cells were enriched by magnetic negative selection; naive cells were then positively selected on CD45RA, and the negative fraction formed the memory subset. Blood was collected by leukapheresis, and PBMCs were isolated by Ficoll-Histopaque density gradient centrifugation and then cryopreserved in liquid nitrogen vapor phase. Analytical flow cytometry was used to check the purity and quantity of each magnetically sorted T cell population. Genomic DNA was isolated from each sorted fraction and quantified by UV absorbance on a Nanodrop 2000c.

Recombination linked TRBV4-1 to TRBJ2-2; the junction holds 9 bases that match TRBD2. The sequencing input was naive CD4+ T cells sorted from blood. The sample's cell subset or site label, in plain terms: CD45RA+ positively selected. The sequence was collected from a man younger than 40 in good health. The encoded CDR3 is CASSPIRSGPGLATANTGELFF. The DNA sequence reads TGCGCCAGCAGCCCCATCAGGTCTGGGCCCGGACTAGCGACAGCGAACACCGGGGAGCTGTTTTTT.